Each of the 23 T cell receptor beta chains below was sequenced from the same sample in a study of blood T cell repertoires in COVID-19. Produced via immunoSEQ multiplex PCR; TCRdb's table is partial and in-frame only. The sample lists approximately 180,000 clones, about 80% occurring once. Sample: peripheral blood. These receptors originate from a woman in her sixties or seventies with acute or convalescent COVID-19.

V and J are TRBV6-2 or TRBV6-3 and TRBJ1-1, with 7 bases aligning to TRBD1. V lost 6 bases and J lost 1; bases outside the gene matches: 5. Germline CDR1 reads MNHEY; CDR2 reads SVGEGT. The CDR3 is 14 amino acids. The CDR3 region has the DNA TGTGCCAGCAGCTGGGACAGCTCGAACACTGAAGCTTTCTTT. Amino acid sequence: CASSWDSSNTEAFF.

V usage is TRBV24-1 and J usage is TRBJ1-2, with D perhaps TRBD1 (5 bases). Germline V gene sequence: CDR1 KGHDR, CDR2 SFDVKD. CDR3 length: 17 residues. Trimming cost V 4 bases and J 0 bases, with 17 bases left between them. CDR3 region: CATSDSMGGTANYGYTF. The CDR3, as DNA: TGTGCCACCAGTGACTCAATGGGGGGTACAGCTAACTATGGCTACACCTTC.

The gene calls are TRBV5-1 and TRBJ2-1; 9 bases fit TRBD2. The germline V gene encodes CDR1 SGHRS and CDR2 YFSETQ. The CDR3 runs 14 residues. The junction had 11 bases not matched to a gene; V was cut back by 4 bases and J by 12 bases. The CDR3 is CASSEYSGGQVQFF. The CDR3 DNA reads as TGCGCCAGCAGCGAGTACAGCGGGGGGCAGGTGCAGTTCTTC.

This clone was counted a single time. The chain links TRBV3-1 (or the pseudogene TRBV3-2) to TRBJ1-4; TRBD1 agrees at 8 bases. The germline V gene encodes CDR1 LGHDT and CDR2 YNNKEL (reference sequence). The CDR3 is 15 amino acids. Trimming removed 0 bases from V and 7 bases from J; junction bases left unmatched: 4. This CDR3 is CASSQERTGIEKLFF. In DNA, the CDR3 is TGTGCCAGCAGCCAAGAGAGGACAGGGATTGAAAAACTGTTTTTT.

This sequence joins TRBV18 and TRBJ1-6; TRBD1 matches at 9 bases. Germline CDR1 and CDR2: KGHSH and LQKENI. The V and J ends lost 3 bases and 9 bases, in that order; junction bases with no gene match: 12. This CDR3 has 17 amino acids. Written as DNA, the CDR3 is TGTGCCAGCTCACCGGTACCGGGACAGGGTATTGGTTCACCCCTCCACTTT. Translating gives CASSPVPGQGIGSPLHF. The complete variable domain, with remaining parts taken from reference TRBV18 and TRBJ1-6, reads NAGVMQNPRHLVRRRGQEARLRCSPMKGHSHVYWYRQLPEEGLKFMVYLQKENIIDESGMPKERFSAEFPKEGPSILRIQQVVRGDSAAYFCASSPVPGQGIGSPLHFGNGTRLTVT.

The chain uses TRBV7-2 and TRBJ1-2; no reliable D call. Germline assignment: CDR1 SGHTA and CDR2 FQGNSA. The ends were cut back, 2 bases at V and 7 bases at J, with 23 bases in the middle. The CDR3 consists of 17 residues. CDR3 DNA sequence: TGTGCCAGCAGCTTACAAAGGAGAAGGGATGAAGCGGCTGGCTACACCTTC. Amino acids: CASSLQRRRDEAAGYTF.

The chain carries TRBV7-2 and TRBJ2-2; tentatively, D is TRBD1 (6 bases). Between the trimmed V and J ends, which lost 5 bases and 1 base, there was a span of 17 bases. CDR1 SGHTA and CDR2 FQGNSA come from the germline V gene. The CDR3 is 17 amino acids. CDR3 coding DNA: TGTGCCAGCAGCCCGATACTGGGGGCAGGGAACACCGGGGAGCTGTTTTTT. Its protein product is CASSPILGAGNTGELFF.

V is TRBV19 and J is TRBJ2-3; the D gene is possibly TRBD2 (5 bases). This CDR3 has 14 residues. Germline values: CDR1 LNHDA, CDR2 SQIVND (reference sequence). Trimming pared 10 bases from V and 3 bases from J, leaving 17 bases between. The CDR3 DNA follows: TGTGCCACCAGTGCGGGTTCCTCTACAGATACGCAGTATTTT. Its translation: CATSAGSSTDTQYF.

The chain is built from TRBV4-3 and TRBJ2-1, with D tentatively TRBD1 (6 bases). Trimming removed 5 bases at V and 1 base at J, with 12 bases between. CDR3 size: 15 residues. Germline assignment: CDR1 LGHNA and CDR2 YSLEER. The CDR3 region has the DNA TGCGCCAGCAGCTTATTAGGGGGATCCTACAATGAGCAGTTCTTC. It translates to CASSLLGGSYNEQFF.

The chain carries TRBV5-6 and TRBJ2-5, with D unresolved. The V gene's germline CDR1 is SGHDT and CDR2 YYEEEE. Trimming cost V 1 base and J 1 base, with 8 bases left between them. This CDR3 comprises 14 residues. This CDR3 is CASSLSGLQETQYF. The CDR3 DNA reads as TGTGCCAGCAGCTTGTCTGGGCTCCAAGAGACCCAGTACTTC.

This chain joins TRBV15 and TRBJ2-1; 12 bases agree with TRBD2. Germline CDR1 is LNHNV and CDR2 is YYDKDF (reference sequence). After removal of 0 bases from V and 7 bases from J, the junction contained 7 bases not matched to a gene. The CDR3 is 17 amino acids. CDR3 DNA: TGTGCCACCAGCAGAGATTTGACTAGCGGGAGACATAATGAGCAGTTCTTC. It specifies CATSRDLTSGRHNEQFF.

This clone was recorded once. The rearrangement uses TRBV9 and TRBJ2-3; no clear D. The CDR3 is 14 residues long. V lost 2 bases, J lost 4 bases, and 11 bases lay in between. In germline, CDR1 is SGDLS, CDR2 YYNGEE. CDR3 residues: CASSVSQSADTQYF. The CDR3 coding sequence is TGTGCCAGCAGCGTCAGCCAAAGCGCAGATACGCAGTATTTT.

The chain is built from TRBV28 and TRBJ1-2, with 8 nucleotides matching TRBD1. After removal of 5 bases from V and 3 bases from J, the junction contained 11 bases not matched to a gene. The V gene's germline CDR1 is MDHEN and CDR2 SYDVKM. This CDR3 spans 16 amino acids. The CDR3 is CASSLGGTQGDYGYTF. Written as DNA, the CDR3 is TGTGCCAGCAGTCTGGGGGGAACACAGGGGGACTATGGCTACACCTTC.

V is TRBV28 and J is TRBJ2-3; D ambiguous. Germline assignment: CDR1 MDHEN and CDR2 SYDVKM. Trimming left V 5 bases short and J 0 bases short, with 6 bases between. CDR3 length: 13 amino acids. Written as DNA, the CDR3 is TGTGCCAGCAGTGACACGAGCACAGATACGCAGTATTTT. It yields the protein CASSDTSTDTQYF.

The chain uses TRBV7-2 and TRBJ1-4; D ambiguous. The CDR3 spans 14 residues. Germline CDR1 is SGHTA and CDR2 is FQGNSA. Trimming removed 3 bases from V and 2 bases from J, with 7 bases in between. CDR3 sequence reads: CASSFTVTNEKLFF. CDR3 in DNA: TGTGCCAGCAGCTTTACAGTGACTAATGAAAAACTGTTTTTT.

The gene calls are TRBV18 and TRBJ1-1; TRBD1 matches 7 bases. Germline loops: CDR1 KGHSH, CDR2 LQKENI. The CDR3 totals 15 residues. Germline trimming cut 1 base from V and 4 bases from J; bases unmatched to any gene: 6. DNA of the CDR3: TGTGCCAGCTCACCACTGACAGGGATGGGCACTGAAGCTTTCTTT. Residues: CASSPLTGMGTEAFF.

The V gene is TRBV5-4, the J gene TRBJ2-2, with D tentatively TRBD2 (5 bases). Germline lookup yields CDR1 SGHNT and CDR2 YYREEE (reference sequence). The CDR3 is made up of 13 amino acids. Trimming stripped 4 bases from V and 5 bases from J, with 9 bases between. As DNA, the CDR3 is TGTGCCAGCAGCCCAGGCGGGACCGGGGAGCTGTTTTTT. Residues: CASSPGGTGELFF.

The genes are TRBV4-3 and TRBJ1-2; D remains unclear. The CDR3 totals 14 residues. The V and J ends lost 0 bases and 5 bases respectively, with 10 bases between them. The germline gives CDR1 LGHNA, CDR2 YSLEER. The CDR3 sequence: CASSQENWRYGYTF. For the CDR3, the DNA is TGCGCCAGCAGCCAAGAGAACTGGCGGTATGGCTACACCTTC.

The chain uses TRBV9 and TRBJ1-1, with D tentatively TRBD1 (5 bases). The CDR3 is 13 residues long. Trimming stripped 4 bases from V and 7 bases from J, with 14 bases between. The V gene's germline CDR1 is SGDLS and CDR2 YYNGEE. Written as DNA, the CDR3 is TGTGCCAGCAGCCCCCTCGGGGGGAATGAAGCTTTCTTT. It is translated as CASSPLGGNEAFF. Full variable domain (outside the CDR3, taken from reference TRBV9 and TRBJ1-1): DSGVTQTPKHLITATGQRVTLRCSPRSGDLSVYWYQQSLDQGLQFLIQYYNGEERAKGNILERFSAQQFPDLHSELNLSSLELGDSALYFCASSPLGGNEAFFGQGTRLTVV.

The V gene is TRBV7-9, the J gene TRBJ2-5, with 7 positions matching TRBD1. In germline, CDR1 is SEHNR, CDR2 FQNEAQ (reference sequence). With V trimmed by 4 bases and J by 2 bases, 7 bases remained unmatched. The CDR3 extends over 15 amino acids. The DNA for the CDR3 is TGTGCCAGCAGCTACGGACAGGCAATACAAGAGACCCAGTACTTC. As protein: CASSYGQAIQETQYF. The entire variable domain, with the rest obtained from reference TRBV7-9 and TRBJ2-5, is as follows: DTGVSQNPRHKITKRGQNVTFRCDPISEHNRLYWYRQTLGQGPEFLTYFQNEAQLEKSRLLSDRFSAERPKGSFSTLEIQRTEQGDSAMYLCASSYGQAIQETQYFGPGTRLLVL.

The chain uses TRBV5-4 and TRBJ2-1; D is perhaps TRBD2 (5 bases). Germline V gene data show CDR1 as SGHNT and CDR2 as YYREEE (reference sequence). The CDR3 loop spans 16 amino acids. V was trimmed by 0 bases and J by 2 bases, leaving 12 bases between them. The CDR3 DNA reads as TGTGCCAGCAGCTTGGCTTCCGGGATCACCTACAATGAGCAGTTCTTC. Translating it yields CASSLASGITYNEQFF.

The chain links TRBV5-6 to TRBJ1-2, with 9 bases matching TRBD1. V lost 4 bases, J lost 1 base, and 8 bases stayed unmatched. This CDR3 is 16 amino acids long. Germline V CDR1 and CDR2: SGHDT, YYEEEE. In DNA, the CDR3 is TGTGCCAGCAGCAGAAACAGGGGGCAGGGTAACTATGGCTACACCTTC. This sequence encodes CASSRNRGQGNYGYTF.

J is TRBJ1-4 and V is TRBV15; TRBD1 agrees at 10 bases. The CDR3 runs to 16 residues. V gave up 1 base and J gave up 6 bases; unmatched junction bases: 5. Germline-derived CDR1 and CDR2 are LNHNV and YYDKDF (reference sequence). The CDR3 sequence is CATSRGYGQGDEKLFF. DNA of the CDR3: TGTGCCACCAGCAGAGGCTACGGACAGGGGGATGAAAAACTGTTTTTT.